One and the same sample provided the 8 T cell receptor beta chains below, sequenced in a study of Ad26.COV2.S vaccination and SARS-CoV-2 variants. Specified treatment: around 19 received Ad26.COV2.S at low or high dose, single or two shots; several received placebo; per-sample allocation not given. All samples were drawn on day 63, counting from the first vaccine or placebo injection. Some clones are missing from TCRdb's copy, which holds only in-frame ones; the method was immunoSEQ multiplex PCR. The sample yields 440,000 or so clones, 80% to 95% seen once. The source was peripheral blood, collected in a trial of Ad26.COV2.S vaccine versus placebo. The receptors were gathered from a person between 18 and 65 years old who received the Ad26.COV2.S COVID-19 vaccine or a placebo.

This sequence joins TRBV28 and TRBJ2-3, with D perhaps matching TRBD1 (7 bases). The CDR3 runs 20 residues. From germline, CDR1 is MDHEN and CDR2 SYDVKM. Trimming shortened V by 3 bases and J by 4 bases, and 29 bases separated the two germline ends. The CDR3 coding sequence is TGTGCCAGCAGTTTCCCCATACCGCCGACAGGGACTGACGGAGCAGATACGCAGTATTTT. Its translation is CASSFPIPPTGTDGADTQYF.

The chain uses TRBV4-3 and TRBJ2-1; D possibly uses TRBD1 or TRBD2 (6 bases each). The ends were cut back, 0 bases at V and 7 bases at J, with 19 bases in the middle. The germline CDR1 and CDR2 sequences are LGHNA and YSLEER. The CDR3 sequence is 17 residues long. The CDR3 sequence is CASSQEAGGMGTNEQFF. CDR3 bases: TGCGCCAGCAGCCAAGAGGCCGGGGGCATGGGTACGAATGAGCAGTTCTTC.

The chain has TRBV5-1 and TRBJ2-1, with D maybe TRBD2 (7 bases). Deletions cut 6 bases from V and 6 bases from J, with 19 bases between. Germline-derived CDR1 and CDR2 are SGHRS and YFSETQ. The CDR3 loop spans 15 amino acids. CDR3 bases: TGCGCCAGCAACCTAGGGGGGGCCACTTTCAATGAGCAGTTCTTC. The encoded protein is CASNLGGATFNEQFF.

With regard to this clone: Other nucleotide sequences from this sample produce the same CDR3. This chain joins TRBV18 and TRBJ2-7; TRBD1 agrees at 10 bases. The CDR3 has 15 amino acids. The germline gives CDR1 KGHSH, CDR2 LQKENI. V lost 3 bases to trimming and J lost 3 bases; unmatched junction nucleotides: 5. The CDR3 here is CASSPPGQGNYEQYF. In DNA, the CDR3 is TGTGCCAGCTCACCGCCGGGACAGGGGAACTACGAGCAGTACTTC.

The J gene is TRBJ2-5, the V gene TRBV19; 9 nucleotides align to TRBD2. This CDR3 is built from 13 residues. V shed 5 bases, J shed 7 bases, and the junction held 5 bases outside the gene matches. Germline-derived CDR1 and CDR2 are LNHDA and SQIVND (reference sequence). CDR3 sequence: CASSQLAGPTQYF. The DNA of the CDR3 is TGTGCCAGTAGTCAACTAGCGGGTCCGACCCAGTACTTC.

The chain recombines TRBV7-2 with TRBJ1-2; the match to TRBD1 covers 9 bases. Germline lookup yields CDR1 SGHTA and CDR2 FQGNSA. The length of the CDR3 is 16 residues. The ends lost 2 bases at V and 4 bases at J; junction bases unmatched: 8. The CDR3 coding sequence is TGTGCCAGCAGCTTACGATGGGACAGGGTGCGCTATGGCTACACCTTC. Translating it yields CASSLRWDRVRYGYTF.

The chain is built from TRBV18 and TRBJ2-5; tentatively, D is TRBD1 (6 bases). The CDR3 runs 13 residues. V was pared by 4 bases and J by 4 bases, with 10 bases between. Germline CDR1 is KGHSH and CDR2 is LQKENI. The chain's CDR3 is CASSHRVSETQYF. For the CDR3, the DNA is TGTGCCAGCTCACACAGGGTGTCAGAGACCCAGTACTTC.

The chain recombines TRBV2 with TRBJ1-2; 9 bases match TRBD1. In germline, CDR1 is SNHLY, CDR2 FYNNEI. The CDR3 totals 12 residues. V trimming: 6 bases; J trimming: 8 bases; junction bases outside the gene matches: 4. Here the CDR3 DNA reads TGTGCCAGCAGGGGGGACAGGGACGGCTACACCTTC. It yields the protein CASRGDRDGYTF.